What follows is one T cell receptor beta chain and its context. This specimen belongs to a study of shared T cell receptors in the human thymus. The protocol was immunoSEQ multiplex PCR, while the TCRdb copy is restricted to in-frame clones and leaves out a portion. The sample records 540,000 or so clones, around 78% being singletons. The sample also formed part of further work on human thymus T cells. That source notes: Thymic tissue was derived from resections collected during corrective heart surgery. Within thymic and blood repertoires, V and J gene usage appeared to be biased. Thymic repertoires of unrelated individuals were reported in related research to overlap highly.

The specimen sequenced was thymocytes. The TCR sequence derives from a boy under three years old with a congenital heart defect.

The CDR3 region is CASSSPPGGGAQPQHF. The CDR3 nucleotides are TGTGCCAGCAGCTCCCCCCCAGGGGGCGGAGCCCAGCCCCAGCATTTT. The V gene is TRBV7-2, the J gene TRBJ1-5; 8 nucleotides align to TRBD1. This CDR3 comprises 16 residues. The V gene's germline CDR1 is SGHTA and CDR2 FQGNSA. After removal of 4 bases from V and 7 bases from J, the junction contained 12 bases not matched to a gene. Complete variable domain (other parts from reference TRBV7-2 and TRBJ1-5): GAGVSQSPSNKVTEKGKDVELRCDPISGHTALYWYRQSLGQGLEFLIYFQGNSAPDKSGLPSDRFSAERTGGSVSTLTIQRTQQEDSAVYLCASSSPPGGGAQPQHFGDGTRLSIL.